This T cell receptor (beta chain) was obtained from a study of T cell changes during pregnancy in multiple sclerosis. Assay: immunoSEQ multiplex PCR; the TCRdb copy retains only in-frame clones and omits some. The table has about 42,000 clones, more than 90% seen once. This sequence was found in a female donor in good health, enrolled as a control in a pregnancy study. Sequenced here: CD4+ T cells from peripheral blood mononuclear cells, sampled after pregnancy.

For the CDR3, the DNA is TGTGCCAGTAGTTTTGGGACAGTCTCTGGAAACACCATATATTTT. Protein: CASSFGTVSGNTIYF. The chain uses TRBV19 and TRBJ1-3, with 7 nucleotides matching TRBD1. With 5 bases clipped from V and 0 bases from J, the junction kept 4 bases outside the gene matches. The CDR3 length is 15 residues. Germline values: CDR1 LNHDA, CDR2 SQIVND (reference sequence).